This entry features one T cell receptor (beta chain) sequence. Its specific antigen is unknown. Per-base quality was not reported, and no clone a single base away is much larger than it. TCRbeta CDR3 regions were amplified from genomic DNA using the immunoSEQ Assay, a bias-controlled multiplex PCR. The authors' analysis ran thus. The number of nucleated cells in each sample was estimated from the amplification of reference gene primers within the assay. Sequence reads were collapsed and filtered to measure the absolute abundance of every unique TCRbeta CDR3 rearrangement. For each sample, productive Simpson clonality was calculated as the square root of Simpson's diversity index across productive rearrangements. The source is immuneACCESS, and TCRdb retained only in-frame sequences with V and J called. Part of the clones is not carried over; for the studies checked, unresolved V genes explain less than half of this, and the remainder is unexplained. D and trimming come from the DNA, and the V and J calls and clone size come from that table. The sample records around 170,000 clones, about 80% of which are singletons. Together, the top ten hold more than 10% of the sample.

The junction shows trimming of 3 bases on V and 3 bases on J, and the gene matches do not reach 6 bases of it. CDR1 SQVTM and CDR2 ANQGSEA were looked up in the germline V gene. The CDR3, from cysteine to phenylalanine, totals 15 residues. Only the CDR3 DNA stays, 45 bases, in frame from base 1. Participants in the prospective study were enrolled through a virtual design, were aged 18 to 89 years, and lived in 24 United States geographic areas. Cohort assignment in the prospective study relied on participant-reported clinical history from a screening survey and a study questionnaire. ImmuneRACE Cohort 3 recovered participants were defined by two consecutive negative NP/OP PCR tests, healthcare professional clearance, or symptom resolution. In the prospective study, mobile phlebotomists collected whole blood, serum and a nasopharyngeal or oropharyngeal swab from each participant. Over a roughly 2-month period, participants in the prospective study had the option of providing additional blood draws and questionnaires. Prospective study blood samples were shipped either frozen or at room temperature before DNA extraction.

These data are taken from a study of blood T cell repertoires in COVID-19 (dated by TCRdb to 2019 to 2021). At the level of the whole study: Collaborator samples came from the United States, Italy and Spain and covered acute and convalescent phases of COVID-19. The repertoires were released in a freely available public database intended as a resource for research on the immune response to SARS-CoV-2. The dataset comprised deeply sampled blood TCRbeta repertoires from subjects exposed to, actively infected with, or recovered from COVID-19. The material from the prospective study consisted of cDNA or gDNA derived from T cells, B-cell-depleted T cells, or PBMCs. Where available, HLA class I and class II types were taken from metadata supplied by the sample provider and were not determined by assay-based typing. The sample metadata nearly always contained a de-identified subject ID, COVID-19 status, age in years and sex. The samples were drawn from the first 160 participants of the ongoing ImmuneRACE study and from 1,254 subjects provided by 6 global collaborators.

The research as a whole found: The amount of clinical and demographic metadata varied by source and participant and was provided uncurated.

This chain is built from TRBV29-1 and TRBJ1-2; the central 11 bases match TRBD1. The receptor was derived from a man in his fifties or sixties who had recovered from COVID-19. Material for sequencing was PBMCs or T cells enriched from blood (not recorded which). The CDR3 region reads CSVEGRDRGYYGYTF. The nucleotides are TGCAGCGTTGAGGGGAGGGACAGGGGGTACTATGGCTACACCTTC. With the portions outside the CDR3 filled from the reference TRBV29-1 and TRBJ1-2 genes, the complete variable region becomes SAVISQKPSRDICQRGTSLTIQCQVDSQVTMMFWYRQQPGQSLTLIATANQGSEATYESGFVIDKFPISRPNLTFSTLTVSNMSPEDSSIYLCSVEGRDRGYYGYTFGSGTRLTVV.